Only a few counts were recorded for the clone carrying this TCR beta chain. Its antigen is undetermined. V lost 1 base to trimming and J lost 9 bases, with 11 bases between them. The CDR3 is 13 amino acids. The germline gives CDR1 LNHNV, CDR2 YYDKDF (reference sequence). Quantitative barcoded 5'-RACE was used to prepare TCR beta libraries. Via MiXCR, TCRdb re-called the 5' RACE reads, giving one row per CDR3 protein. This sample has approximately 520,000 distinct CDR3 sequences, with roughly 5.2% found just once. The sample is drawn from a study of CD8 T cells in ankylosing spondylitis. Findings and limits, study-wide: The clones that were linked to disease were reported to be significantly enriched in matched synovial fluid samples from ankylosing spondylitis patients. Earlier studies detected some motif variants in reactive arthritis synovial fluid and blood. Among TCR beta sequences, a motif of several highly homologous variants appeared characteristic of ankylosing spondylitis blood.

This TCR was recovered from a male donor with ankylosing spondylitis. The sample comprised blood, either unsorted or a sorted T cell fraction (not recorded which). V usage is TRBV15 and J usage is TRBJ2-3; tentatively, D is TRBD1 (5 bases). CDR3 DNA: TGTGCCACCAGCAGAGTCGCAGGGCGAACGCAGTATTTT. Its translation is CATSRVAGRTQYF.